Sequencing of this TCR beta chain was carried out in a study of T cells in Graves' hyperthyroidism and ophthalmopathy (dated by TCRdb to between 2018 and 2021). With respect to the entire study: Peripheral blood samples were taken at the time of initial diagnosis, prior to any treatment. TCR V-J signatures able to tell the groups apart were searched for in a discovery cohort of around 95 patients, of whom about 40 had Graves' ophthalmopathy and about 55 had stable Graves' hyperthyroidism. Prospective prediction of ophthalmopathy was tested in an independent validation cohort of 18 to 20 hyperthyroidism patients and some 17 patients who later progressed to ophthalmopathy. The approximately 97 discovery patients were randomly divided into training and test sets at a 7:3 ratio. In addition, the study compared T-cell repertoires in thyroid tissue and in blood from about 6 Graves' hyperthyroidism patients. Once sampling was done, hyperthyroidism patients were given methimazole at a starting dose of 30 mg daily, whereas ophthalmopathy patients were given high-dose intravenous methylprednisolone. The paper reports TCR Vbeta CDR3 sequencing of approximately 140 peripheral blood samples: 40 to 45 ophthalmopathy, about 75 hyperthyroidism and approximately 17 progressor patients.

This clonotype was detected a few times. The antigen it recognizes is unknown. No much larger clone exists at a distance of one base, and base qualities are not known. TCR beta CDR3 regions were amplified from RNA transcripts. For the first round of RT-PCR on the TCR CDR3, the HTBI primer set was used together with the Qiagen OneStep RT-PCR kit. A second multiplex PCR round built the libraries, followed by size selection and purification. Paired-end sequencing of the libraries was performed with 100 bp reads on an Illumina HiSeq2000. The paper's processing steps were these. SOAPnuke was used to process the raw data, throwing out any read that contained adapters or uncalled bases, had a mean Phred below 15, or lacked an exact constant-primer or identifier match. High-quality paired reads were merged with COPE v1.2.5, and unique nucleotide sequences were defined as clonotypes. Clonotypes were aligned to IMGT TRBV, TRBD and TRBJ reference segments using MiTCR v1.1. Analysis was restricted to V-J combinations with a frequency above 0.0001, which covered 99.2% of repertoires. A TCS score was defined as the ratio between F50 (clonal expansion) and ExV (chaos), using BLOSUM62-based TCRdist between CDR3 peptides within each V-J. Welch's t-statistics and random forest reduced around 550 V-J features to roughly 13, which were used in a naive Bayes classifier (R e1071). TCRdb trimmed public reads at Q25 via fastp, called clones via MiXCR and kept in-frame beta chains. When rows share a CDR3 protein, they turn into one entry using the most common DNA and genes. Clone size and V and J calls follow TCRdb, not the original study. The sample records approximately 630,000 distinct CDR3 sequences, 15% to 20% of which are singletons. The ten largest clones capture over 3.5% of the sample.

CDR1 MDHEN and CDR2 SYDVKM are derived from the germline V gene. V and J lose 7 bases and 5 bases, and a span of 15 bases separates them. The CDR3 has 13 amino acids, counting the end cysteine and phenylalanine. Just the 39-base CDR3 DNA is kept, in frame starting at base 1. Overall study results and their limits: A 13 V-J signature model separated ophthalmopathy from stable hyperthyroidism, with just over 85% sensitivity and approximately 81% specificity in cross-validation and 80%/75% in testing. Most expanded thyroid clonotypes (frequency above 0.001) were also detected in blood, suggesting blood repertoires may reflect thyroid immune responses. No statistical method was used to set the sample size in advance, and investigators knew the group allocation. In validation, the model predicted progression to ophthalmopathy a median of around six months before onset, with over 60% sensitivity and 72.22% specificity.

A patient counted as having stable Graves' hyperthyroidism if no progression to ophthalmopathy occurred over 18 months of follow-up. The hyperthyroidism patients were between 18 and 65 years old and newly diagnosed, with a disease duration of less than 2 months. Any patient with an uncontrolled infection, another autoimmune disease, pregnancy or lactation was excluded. Diagnoses were based on clinical symptoms, serum thyroxine and TRAb, thyroid ultrasound and orbital computed tomography. Ficoll-Paque density gradient centrifugation was used to isolate PBMCs from 8 to 10 ml of fresh peripheral blood. Total RNA was extracted with Trizol reagent, and quality was checked on an Agilent 2100 Bioanalyzer.

The rearranged segments are TRBV28 and TRBJ2-7, with no confident D gene call. This TCR was recovered from a woman in her twenties or thirties with Graves' hyperthyroidism. Sequencing used blood. The DNA is as follows: TGTGCCAGCAATCTTTTCGGAATGAACGAGCAGTACTTC. The encoded protein is CASNLFGMNEQYF.